The 2 T cell receptor beta chains given below trace back to one sample, sequenced in a study of blood T cells in healthy people across ages. Through a sample-barcoded 5' primer and a J-beta primer mix, a second PCR was run for roughly 6 to 12 cycles. Using its own MiXCR run on the 5' RACE reads, TCRdb lists one record per CDR3 protein. The sample consists of 1,300,000 or so distinct CDR3 sequences, roughly 60% of them appearing once. The sequenced sample was blood. All receptors derive from a man between 18 and 35 years old in good health.

The genes are TRBV20-1 and TRBJ2-6, with D maybe TRBD1 (6 bases). The CDR3 runs to 17 residues. Germline values: CDR1 DFQATT, CDR2 SNEGSKA (reference sequence). The V end was cut by 6 bases, the J end by 5 bases, with 23 bases between. CDR3 coding DNA: TGCAGTGCCCATAGGGACATCCACTCGCTACGGGCCAACGTCCTGACTTTC. This codes for CSAHRDIHSLRANVLTF.

The chain's CDR3 is CASSLGPGTVYNEQFF. The CDR3 nucleotides are TGTGCCAGCAGTTTAGGCCCCGGGACAGTTTACAATGAGCAGTTCTTC. The chain joins TRBV27 to TRBJ2-1; 7 bases are shared with TRBD1. This CDR3 is 16 amino acids long. Germline loops: CDR1 MNHEY, CDR2 SMNVEV (reference sequence). The V and J ends lost 2 bases and 4 bases, in that order; junction bases with no gene match: 8.